What follows are 13 T cell receptor beta chains derived from one specimen sequenced in a study of STAT3 mutations in large granular lymphocyte leukemia. The antigens these receptors bind are not known. Points from the study as a whole: At least one immunodominant TCR beta clonotype appeared in every T-cell large granular lymphocyte leukemia patient.

The method was immunoSEQ multiplex PCR; TCRdb's version includes in-frame clones alone and lacks a portion of them. Here the sample spans several thousand clones, just under 95% being singletons. Sample: peripheral blood mononuclear cells. The origin of the receptors is a man in his sixties with T-cell large granular lymphocyte leukemia. Some clones in this sample may be carry-over from other donors' samples.

The chain links TRBV5-1 to TRBJ2-7, with D possibly being TRBD1 or TRBD2 (5 bases each). The ends were cut back, 0 bases at V and 3 bases at J, with 13 bases in the middle. The CDR3 spans 15 residues. CDR1 SGHRS and CDR2 YFSETQ come from the germline V gene. The CDR3 bases are TGCGCCAGCAGCTTGGCCACCGGGACGTACTACGAGCAGTACTTC. Amino acid sequence: CASSLATGTYYEQYF.

This rearrangement joins TRBV11-3 to TRBJ2-7, with 13 bases identical to TRBD2. The CDR3 spans 15 residues. The germline V gene encodes CDR1 SGHNT and CDR2 YENEEA. The V gene end was trimmed by 5 bases and the J gene end by 5 bases; junction bases not matched to a gene: 6. The CDR3 sequence is CASSTGTSGNDEQYF. The CDR3 coding sequence is TGTGCCAGCAGCACCGGGACTAGCGGGAACGACGAGCAGTACTTC.

The chain combines TRBV7-9 with TRBJ1-1; the match to TRBD1 covers 9 bases. Germline CDR1 reads SEHNR; CDR2 reads FQNEAQ (reference sequence). V dropped 3 bases and J dropped 1; count of bases not matched to a gene: 3. The CDR3 is 15 residues long. DNA for the CDR3: TGTGCCAGCAGCTTGGTGGACAGGGGGAACACTGAAGCTTTCTTT. Amino acid sequence: CASSLVDRGNTEAFF.

This chain joins TRBV11-2 and TRBJ2-3; the D gene is possibly TRBD2 (6 bases). From germline, CDR1 is SGHAT and CDR2 FQNNGV. This CDR3 is 16 amino acids long. Trimming took 5 bases from V and 4 from J, leaving 19 bases between them. The CDR3 reads CASSHRGERVPDTQYF. CDR3 sequence (DNA): TGTGCCAGCAGCCACCGCGGTGAGCGGGTGCCAGATACGCAGTATTTT.

This clone occurred a few times. The chain couples TRBV30 to TRBJ1-1; 8 nucleotides align to TRBD1. The germline CDR1 and CDR2 sequences are GTSNPN and SVGIG (reference sequence). The J segment lost 2 bases and the V segment lost 8 bases, leaving 13 bases of the junction unmatched. This CDR3 is 15 amino acids long. The CDR3 is CAGTGGLRTNTEAFF. Written as DNA, the CDR3 is TGTGCCGGAACAGGGGGATTGCGGACAAACACTGAAGCTTTCTTT.

The chain has TRBV6-4 and TRBJ2-2, with TRBD1 matching over 8 bases. The CDR3 contains 15 residues. Germline V gene data show CDR1 as MRHNA and CDR2 as SNTAGT. Trimming at V came to 3 bases and at J to 3 bases, leaving 3 bases not matched to a gene. In DNA form, the CDR3 reads TGTGCCAGCAGTGAAACGACAGGGGACACCGGGGAGCTGTTTTTT. It is translated as CASSETTGDTGELFF.

The chain employs TRBV27 and TRBJ2-5, with D perhaps assigned TRBD1 or TRBD2 (5 bases each). From germline, CDR1 is MNHEY and CDR2 SMNVEV (reference sequence). This CDR3 spans 16 amino acids. V was trimmed by 5 bases and J by 1 base, leaving 17 bases between them. CDR3 nucleotide sequence: TGTGCCAGCAGTGTGACGGGACGGCTAATCCAAGAGACCCAGTACTTC. As protein: CASSVTGRLIQETQYF.

CDR3 loop: CASSLASGRGWQYF. The CDR3, as DNA: TGTGCCAGCAGTTTAGCTAGCGGGAGGGGGTGGCAGTACTTC. The chain employs TRBV28 and TRBJ2-7; 12 bases are a match to TRBD2. V was clipped by 2 bases and J by 9 bases; unmatched bases: 5. From germline, CDR1 is MDHEN and CDR2 SYDVKM. The CDR3 loop spans 14 amino acids.

J is TRBJ2-5 and V is TRBV5-4, with a possible D match to TRBD2 (6 bases). V lost 1 base and J lost 3, with 16 bases in between. The germline gives CDR1 SGHNT, CDR2 YYREEE (reference sequence). The CDR3 has 16 amino acids. In DNA, the CDR3 is TGTGCCAGCAGCTTGATCCCGGGAGTCAGGGAAGAGACCCAGTACTTC. As protein: CASSLIPGVREETQYF.

The V gene is TRBV10-3, the J gene TRBJ2-1; possibly TRBD1 or TRBD2 for D (5 bases each). Germline values: CDR1 ENHRY, CDR2 SYGVKD. The V and J ends lost 7 bases and 7 bases respectively, with 11 bases between them. CDR3 length: 12 residues. Here the CDR3 DNA reads TGTGCCATCACGACAGAGGGGAATGAGCAGTTCTTC. As protein: CAITTEGNEQFF.

The chain uses TRBV5-1 and TRBJ2-5; the match to TRBD1 covers 7 bases. The CDR3 is 14 amino acids. The junction had 8 bases not matched to a gene; V was cut back by 4 bases and J by 5 bases. The V gene's germline CDR1 is SGHRS and CDR2 YFSETQ. In DNA form, the CDR3 reads TGCGCCAGCAGCCAAAACAGGGGTGGCGAGACCCAGTACTTC. It yields the protein CASSQNRGGETQYF.

This clone was recorded once. The rearrangement links TRBV4-1 to TRBJ2-3, with D perhaps matching TRBD1 (6 bases). V lost 4 bases and J 2 bases, leaving 13 bases between the germline ends. Germline assignment: CDR1 MGHRA and CDR2 YSYEKL. This CDR3 region has 15 residues. Written as DNA, the CDR3 is TGCGCCAGCAGCCTAAAGCAGGGGTTCACAGATACGCAGTATTTT. It yields the protein CASSLKQGFTDTQYF.

The chain is built from TRBV28 and TRBJ1-1; D is undetermined. Deletions cut 6 bases from V and 1 base from J, with 15 bases between. Germline V gene data show CDR1 as MDHEN and CDR2 as SYDVKM. The CDR3 is 15 amino acids. This CDR3 reads CASREPGSGNTEAFF. Written as DNA, the CDR3 is TGTGCCAGCAGGGAACCGGGGAGCGGGAACACTGAAGCTTTCTTT.